The 10 T cell receptor beta chains presented below share a single source sample, sequenced in a study of OX40 agonist ivuxolimab in advanced cancers. Profiled with immunoSEQ multiplex PCR; TCRdb holds only in-frame clones, not every one. The sample has tens of thousands of clones; around 87% are singletons. Here the sequenced sample was CD4+ or CD8+ T cells sorted from blood, taken in a trial of the OX40 agonist ivuxolimab. Receptors were obtained from an adult with an advanced solid tumor such as melanoma, head and neck, liver or kidney cancer.

This rearrangement joins TRBV19 to TRBJ2-7; 10 bases are a match to TRBD1. The ends lost 5 bases at V and 0 bases at J; junction bases unmatched: 7. The CDR3 has 16 amino acids. Germline V gives CDR1 LNHDA, CDR2 SQIVND (reference sequence). This CDR3 is CASSFQTGGFSYEQYF. In DNA, the CDR3 is TGTGCCAGTAGTTTCCAGACAGGGGGCTTCTCCTACGAGCAGTACTTC.

This clone was seen a few times. This chain joins TRBV18 and TRBJ1-6, with 7 nucleotides matching TRBD1. The junction had 11 bases not matched to a gene; V was cut back by 3 bases and J by 12 bases. Germline CDR1 is KGHSH and CDR2 is LQKENI. This CDR3 region has 15 residues. In nucleotides, the CDR3 is TGTGCCAGCTCACCTACAGGGGACCCCACCCGACCCCTCCACTTT. Protein sequence: CASSPTGDPTRPLHF.

The V and J genes are TRBV10-3 and TRBJ2-1; 7 positions match TRBD2. This CDR3 has 13 amino acids. The V gene end was trimmed by 3 bases and the J gene end by 9 bases; junction bases not matched to a gene: 5. Germline V gives CDR1 ENHRY, CDR2 SYGVKD. CDR3: CAISDRLAGEQFF. The CDR3 coding sequence is TGTGCCATCAGTGACCGACTAGCAGGTGAGCAGTTCTTC.

The chain carries TRBV4-1 and TRBJ2-2, with TRBD2 matching 7 bases. V lost 0 bases to trimming and J lost 6 bases; unmatched junction nucleotides: 10. This CDR3 contains 17 residues. The germline V gene has CDR1 MGHRA and CDR2 YSYEKL. The CDR3 DNA follows: TGCGCCAGCAGCCAAGATCGGTCCTCTAGCGGTTCCGGGGAGCTGTTTTTT. It translates to CASSQDRSSSGSGELFF.

This chain connects TRBV18 to TRBJ2-6; a possible D gene is TRBD1 (5 bases). Germline V gene data show CDR1 as KGHSH and CDR2 as LQKENI. The CDR3 length is 17 residues. V shed 3 bases and J shed 1 base, with 13 bases lying between them. The CDR3 region is CASSPQGVGSGANVLTF. CDR3 DNA sequence: TGTGCCAGCTCACCCCAGGGTGTCGGGTCTGGGGCCAACGTCCTGACTTTC.

V is TRBV6-5 and J is TRBJ2-7, with D perhaps TRBD2 (5 bases). The CDR3 covers 13 residues. From germline, CDR1 is MNHEY and CDR2 SVGAGI. V lost 0 bases and J lost 4, with 7 bases in between. CDR3 loop: CASSYSGEYEQYF. The CDR3 DNA sequence: TGTGCCAGCAGTTACTCGGGAGAATACGAGCAGTACTTC.

V is TRBV19 and J is TRBJ2-3; D is perhaps TRBD1 (6 bases). The V end lost 6 bases, the J end lost 4 bases, and 14 bases lay between the germline ends. This CDR3 contains 14 residues. CDR1 is LNHDA and CDR2 is SQIVND in the germline V gene (reference sequence). CDR3 sequence: CASRASPGADTQYF. CDR3 coding DNA: TGTGCCAGTAGAGCTTCCCCAGGGGCAGATACGCAGTATTTT.

The table lists this clone with a count of one. The chain is built from TRBV4-1 and TRBJ2-5; 7 positions match TRBD1. The DNA end lines up better with TRBJ2-7; the J call may be wrong. The CDR3 is made up of 19 amino acids. Germline-derived CDR1 and CDR2 are MGHRA and YSYEKL. The CDR3 nucleotides are TGCGCCAGCAGCCAAGTGTACAGGGGCCAGACGAGGCTATCCTACGAGCAGTACTTC. Protein product: CASSQVYRGQTRLSYEQYF.

The chain links TRBV28 to TRBJ1-2; TRBD1 might be the D (6 bases). Trimming removed 3 bases at V and 8 bases at J, with 16 bases between. From germline, CDR1 is MDHEN and CDR2 SYDVKM. CDR3 length: 14 residues. CDR3 nucleotide sequence: TGTGCCAGCAGTTTGGGGGCAGGGCCCAGGGGCTACACCTTC. Translation: CASSLGAGPRGYTF.

The chain combines TRBV4-1 with TRBJ1-5; D is ambiguous. CDR1 and CDR2 (germline): MGHRA, YSYEKL. Between the trimmed V and J ends, which lost 0 bases and 0 bases, there was a span of 18 bases. The CDR3 extends over 19 amino acids. CDR3 DNA sequence: TGCGCCAGCAGCCAAGAGGTGGTCAGCAGAATATATAGCAATCAGCCCCAGCATTTT. Residues: CASSQEVVSRIYSNQPQHF.